Sequencing of this T cell receptor beta chain was carried out in a study of cytomegalovirus exposure and HLA in healthy donors. The PCR made use of 60 Vbeta and 13 Jbeta primers. The method was immunoSEQ multiplex PCR; TCRdb's version includes in-frame clones alone and lacks a portion of them. The data show under 100,000 clones, 63% seen once. The CDR3 extends over 16 amino acids. Germline V gives CDR1 MNHNY, CDR2 SVGAGI (reference sequence). The trim removed 5 bases at V and 5 bases at J, leaving 11 bases unmatched. The receptor was derived from a middle-aged woman in good health and CMV-seropositive. The source material was PBMCs. This chain uses TRBV6-6 with TRBJ2-3; 9 nucleotides line up with TRBD2. This CDR3 is CASSPVVAGAGDTQYF. CDR3 bases: TGTGCCAGCAGTCCTGTGGTAGCGGGAGCGGGAGATACGCAGTATTTT.